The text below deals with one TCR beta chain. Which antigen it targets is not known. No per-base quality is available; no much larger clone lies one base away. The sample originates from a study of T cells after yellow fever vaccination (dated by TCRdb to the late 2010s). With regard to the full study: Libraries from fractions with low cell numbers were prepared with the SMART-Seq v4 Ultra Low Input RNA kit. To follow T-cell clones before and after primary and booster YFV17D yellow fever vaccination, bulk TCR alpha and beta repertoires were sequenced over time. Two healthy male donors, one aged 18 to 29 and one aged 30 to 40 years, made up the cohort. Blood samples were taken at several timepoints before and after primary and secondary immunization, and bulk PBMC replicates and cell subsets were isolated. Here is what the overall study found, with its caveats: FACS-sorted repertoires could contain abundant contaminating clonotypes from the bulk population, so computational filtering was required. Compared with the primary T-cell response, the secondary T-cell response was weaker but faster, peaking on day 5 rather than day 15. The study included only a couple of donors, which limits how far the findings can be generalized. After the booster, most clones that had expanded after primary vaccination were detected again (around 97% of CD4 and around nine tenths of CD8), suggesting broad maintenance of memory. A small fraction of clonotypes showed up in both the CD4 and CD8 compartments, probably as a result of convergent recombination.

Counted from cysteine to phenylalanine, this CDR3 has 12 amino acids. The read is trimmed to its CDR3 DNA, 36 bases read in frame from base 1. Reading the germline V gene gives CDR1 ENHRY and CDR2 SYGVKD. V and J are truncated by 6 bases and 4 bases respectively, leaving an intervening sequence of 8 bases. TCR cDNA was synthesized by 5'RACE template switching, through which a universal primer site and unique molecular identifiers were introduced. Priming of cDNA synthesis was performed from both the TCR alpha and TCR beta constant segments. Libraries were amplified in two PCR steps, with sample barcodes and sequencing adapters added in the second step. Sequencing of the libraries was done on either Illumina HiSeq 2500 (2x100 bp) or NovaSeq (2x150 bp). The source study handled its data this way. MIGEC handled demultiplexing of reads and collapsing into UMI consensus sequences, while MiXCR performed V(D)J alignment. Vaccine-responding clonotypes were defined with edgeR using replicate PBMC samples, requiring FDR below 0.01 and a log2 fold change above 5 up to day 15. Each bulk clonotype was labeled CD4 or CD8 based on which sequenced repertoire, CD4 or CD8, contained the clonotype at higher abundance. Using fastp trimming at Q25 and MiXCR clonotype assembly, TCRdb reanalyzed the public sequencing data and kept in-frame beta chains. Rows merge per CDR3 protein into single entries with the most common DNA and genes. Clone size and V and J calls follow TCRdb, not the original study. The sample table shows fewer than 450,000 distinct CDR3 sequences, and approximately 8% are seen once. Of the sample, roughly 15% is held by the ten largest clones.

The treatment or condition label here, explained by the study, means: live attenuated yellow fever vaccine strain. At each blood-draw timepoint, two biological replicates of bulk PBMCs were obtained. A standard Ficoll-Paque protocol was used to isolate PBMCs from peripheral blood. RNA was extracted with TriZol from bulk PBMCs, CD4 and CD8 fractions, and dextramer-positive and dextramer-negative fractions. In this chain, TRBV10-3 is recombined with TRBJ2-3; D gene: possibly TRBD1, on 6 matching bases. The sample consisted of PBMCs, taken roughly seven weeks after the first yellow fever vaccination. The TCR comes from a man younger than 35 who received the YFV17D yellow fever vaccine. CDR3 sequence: CAIRQGADTQYF. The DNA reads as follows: TGTGCCATCAGACAGGGCGCAGATACGCAGTATTTT.